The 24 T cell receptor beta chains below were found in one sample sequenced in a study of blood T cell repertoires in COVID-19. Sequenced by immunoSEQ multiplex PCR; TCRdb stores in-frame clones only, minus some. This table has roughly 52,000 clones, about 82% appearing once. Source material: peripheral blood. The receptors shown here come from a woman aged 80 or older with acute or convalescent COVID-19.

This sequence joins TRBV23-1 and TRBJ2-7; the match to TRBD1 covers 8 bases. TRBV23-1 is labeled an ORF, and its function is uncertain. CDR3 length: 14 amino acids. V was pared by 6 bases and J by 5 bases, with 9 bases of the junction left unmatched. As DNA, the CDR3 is TGCGCCAGCAGCCATAAGAGGACAGGGAACGAGCAGTACTTC. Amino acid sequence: CASSHKRTGNEQYF.

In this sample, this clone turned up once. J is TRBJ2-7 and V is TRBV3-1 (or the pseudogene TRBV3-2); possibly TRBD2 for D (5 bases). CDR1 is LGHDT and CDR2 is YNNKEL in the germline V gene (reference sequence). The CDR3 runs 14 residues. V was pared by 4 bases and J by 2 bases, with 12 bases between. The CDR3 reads CASSLRGGAYEQYF. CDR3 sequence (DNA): TGTGCCAGCAGCCTTCGGGGTGGGGCCTACGAGCAGTACTTC.

CDR3 amino acids: CASRHGTAFGGGADTQYF. The CDR3 nucleotides read TGTGCCAGCAGACACGGGACAGCCTTCGGAGGGGGCGCAGATACGCAGTATTTT. The chain is built from TRBV5-4 and TRBJ2-3; D perhaps matches TRBD1 (7 bases). CDR1 and CDR2 (germline): SGHNT, YYREEE (reference sequence). CDR3 length: 18 amino acids. The germline V and J ends were trimmed by 5 bases and 4 bases, with 26 bases remaining between them.

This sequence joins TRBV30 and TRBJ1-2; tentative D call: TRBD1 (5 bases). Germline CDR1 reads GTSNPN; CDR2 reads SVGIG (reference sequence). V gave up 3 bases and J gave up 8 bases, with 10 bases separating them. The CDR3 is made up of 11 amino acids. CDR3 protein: CAWSSGGGYTF. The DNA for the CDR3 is TGTGCCTGGAGCTCCGGGGGGGGCTACACCTTC.

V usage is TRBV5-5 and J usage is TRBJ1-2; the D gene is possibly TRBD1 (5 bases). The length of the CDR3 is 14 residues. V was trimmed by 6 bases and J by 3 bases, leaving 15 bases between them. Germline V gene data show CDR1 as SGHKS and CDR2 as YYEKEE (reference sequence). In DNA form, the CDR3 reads TGTGCCAGCACCCGGACCAGCAGGGACTATGGCTACACCTTC. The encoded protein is CASTRTSRDYGYTF.

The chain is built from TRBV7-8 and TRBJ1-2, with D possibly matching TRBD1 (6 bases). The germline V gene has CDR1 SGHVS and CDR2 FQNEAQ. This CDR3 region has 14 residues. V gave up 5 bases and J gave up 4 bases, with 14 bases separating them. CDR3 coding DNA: TGTGCCAGCAGCGAGGACAGTTTTACCTATGGCTACACCTTC. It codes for CASSEDSFTYGYTF.

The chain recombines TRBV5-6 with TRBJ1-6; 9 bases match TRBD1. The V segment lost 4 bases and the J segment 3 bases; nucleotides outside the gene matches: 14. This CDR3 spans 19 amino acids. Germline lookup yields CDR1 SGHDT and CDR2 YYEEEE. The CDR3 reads CASSHLNRGQFDYNSPLHF. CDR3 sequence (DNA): TGTGCCAGCAGCCATTTAAACAGGGGGCAGTTTGACTATAATTCACCCCTCCACTTT.

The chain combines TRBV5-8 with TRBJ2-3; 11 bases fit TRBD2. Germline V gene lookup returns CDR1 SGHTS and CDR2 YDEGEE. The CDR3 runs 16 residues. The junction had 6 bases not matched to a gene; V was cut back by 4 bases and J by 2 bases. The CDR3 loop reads CASSIATSGNTDTQYF. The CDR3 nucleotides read TGTGCCAGCAGCATCGCGACTAGCGGGAACACAGATACGCAGTATTTT.

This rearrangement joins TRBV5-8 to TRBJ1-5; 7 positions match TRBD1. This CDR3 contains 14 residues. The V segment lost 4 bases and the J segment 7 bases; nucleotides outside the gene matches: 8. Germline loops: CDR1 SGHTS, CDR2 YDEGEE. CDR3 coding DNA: TGTGCCAGCAGCCCACACAGGGGATTGCAGCCCCAGCATTTT. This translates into CASSPHRGLQPQHF.

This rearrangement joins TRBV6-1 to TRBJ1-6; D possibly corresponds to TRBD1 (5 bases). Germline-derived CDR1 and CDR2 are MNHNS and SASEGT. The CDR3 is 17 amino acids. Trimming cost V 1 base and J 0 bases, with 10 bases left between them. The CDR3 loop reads CASSEVGGSSYNSPLHF. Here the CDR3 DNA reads TGTGCCAGCAGTGAAGTCGGGGGGAGCTCCTATAATTCACCCCTCCACTTT.

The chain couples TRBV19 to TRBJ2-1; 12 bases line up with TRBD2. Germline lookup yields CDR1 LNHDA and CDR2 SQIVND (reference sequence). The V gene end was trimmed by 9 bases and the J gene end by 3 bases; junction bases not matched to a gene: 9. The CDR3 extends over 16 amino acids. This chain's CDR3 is CASKILAGGNYNEQFF. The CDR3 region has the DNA TGTGCCAGCAAGATCCTAGCGGGAGGGAACTACAATGAGCAGTTCTTC. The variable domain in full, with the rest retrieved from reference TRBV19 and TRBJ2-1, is DGGITQSPKYLFRKEGQNVTLSCEQNLNHDAMYWYRQDPGQGLRLIYYSQIVNDFQKGDIAEGYSVSREKKESFPLTVTSAQKNPTAFYLCASKILAGGNYNEQFFGPGTRLTVL.

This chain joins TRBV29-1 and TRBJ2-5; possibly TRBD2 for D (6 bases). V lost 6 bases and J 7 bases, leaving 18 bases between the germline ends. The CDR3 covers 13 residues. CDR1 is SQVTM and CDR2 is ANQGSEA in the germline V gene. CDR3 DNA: TGCAGCGTGCCCCAGGTCTTGGGGGGGACCCAGTACTTC. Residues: CSVPQVLGGTQYF.

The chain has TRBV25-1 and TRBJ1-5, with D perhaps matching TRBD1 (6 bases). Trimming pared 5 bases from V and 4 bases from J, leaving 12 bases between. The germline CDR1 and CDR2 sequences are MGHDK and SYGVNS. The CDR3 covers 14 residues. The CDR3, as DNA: TGTGCCAGCAGTCAAACAGGGCGGAATCAGCCCCAGCATTTT. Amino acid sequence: CASSQTGRNQPQHF.

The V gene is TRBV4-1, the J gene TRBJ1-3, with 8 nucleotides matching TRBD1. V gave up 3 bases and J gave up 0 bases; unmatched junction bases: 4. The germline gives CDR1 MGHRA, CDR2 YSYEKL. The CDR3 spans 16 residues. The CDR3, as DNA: TGCGCCAGCAGCCAGGACAGGGCTCACTCTGGAAACACCATATATTTT. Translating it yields CASSQDRAHSGNTIYF.

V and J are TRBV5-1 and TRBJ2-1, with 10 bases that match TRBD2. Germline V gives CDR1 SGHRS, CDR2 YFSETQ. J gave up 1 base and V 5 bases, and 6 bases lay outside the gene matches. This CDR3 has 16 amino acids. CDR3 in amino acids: CASSPGAGGSYNEQFF. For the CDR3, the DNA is TGCGCCAGCAGTCCAGGAGCGGGAGGGTCCTACAATGAGCAGTTCTTC.

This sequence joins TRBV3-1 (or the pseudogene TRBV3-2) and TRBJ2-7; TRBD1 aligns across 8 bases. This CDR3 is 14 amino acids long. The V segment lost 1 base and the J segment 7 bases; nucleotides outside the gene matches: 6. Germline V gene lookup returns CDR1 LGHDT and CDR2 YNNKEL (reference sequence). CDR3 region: CASSQGTGSGEQYF. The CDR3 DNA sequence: TGTGCCAGCAGCCAAGGGACAGGGTCTGGAGAGCAGTACTTC.

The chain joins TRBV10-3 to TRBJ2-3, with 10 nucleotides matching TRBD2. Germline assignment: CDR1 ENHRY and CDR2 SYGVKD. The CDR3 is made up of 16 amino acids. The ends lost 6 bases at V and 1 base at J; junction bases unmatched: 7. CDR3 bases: TGTGCCATCAGCGCTAGCGGGGGAGGGGGCACAGATACGCAGTATTTT. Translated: CAISASGGGGTDTQYF.

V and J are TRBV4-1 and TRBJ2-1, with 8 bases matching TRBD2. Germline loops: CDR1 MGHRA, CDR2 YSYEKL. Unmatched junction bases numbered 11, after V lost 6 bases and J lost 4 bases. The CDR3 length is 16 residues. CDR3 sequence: CASRFLGTRGYNEQFF. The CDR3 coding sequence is TGCGCCAGCAGATTCTTGGGGACTAGGGGATACAATGAGCAGTTCTTC.

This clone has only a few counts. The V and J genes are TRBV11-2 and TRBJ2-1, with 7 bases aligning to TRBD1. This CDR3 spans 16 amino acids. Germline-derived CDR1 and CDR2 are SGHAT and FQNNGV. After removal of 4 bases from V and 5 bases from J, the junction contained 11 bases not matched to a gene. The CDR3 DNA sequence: TGTGCCAGCAGCTCTCATTCCCGGGACAGAAACAATGAGCAGTTCTTC. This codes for CASSSHSRDRNNEQFF.

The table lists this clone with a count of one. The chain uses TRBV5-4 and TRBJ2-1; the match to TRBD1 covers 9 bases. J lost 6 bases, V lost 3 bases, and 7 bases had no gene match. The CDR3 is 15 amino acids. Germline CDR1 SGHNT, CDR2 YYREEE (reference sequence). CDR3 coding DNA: TGTGCCAGCAGCTCGGGACAGGGTGAGGGCAATGAGCAGTTCTTC. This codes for CASSSGQGEGNEQFF.

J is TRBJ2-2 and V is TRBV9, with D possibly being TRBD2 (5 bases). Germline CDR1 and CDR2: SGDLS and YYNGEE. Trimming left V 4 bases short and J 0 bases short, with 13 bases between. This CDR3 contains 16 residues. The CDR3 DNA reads TGTGCCAGCAGCCCCCTAGGCGGGTCGAACACCGGGGAGCTGTTTTTT. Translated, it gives CASSPLGGSNTGELFF. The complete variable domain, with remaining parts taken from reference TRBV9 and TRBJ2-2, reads DSGVTQTPKHLITATGQRVTLRCSPRSGDLSVYWYQQSLDQGLQFLIQYYNGEERAKGNILERFSAQQFPDLHSELNLSSLELGDSALYFCASSPLGGSNTGELFFGEGSRLTVL.

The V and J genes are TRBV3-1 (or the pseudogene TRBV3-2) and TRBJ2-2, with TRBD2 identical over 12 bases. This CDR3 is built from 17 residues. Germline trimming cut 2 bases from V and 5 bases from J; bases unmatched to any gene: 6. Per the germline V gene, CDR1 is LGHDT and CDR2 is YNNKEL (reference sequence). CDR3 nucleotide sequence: TGTGCCAGCAGCCAACCTAGCGGGGGGGCCGGGACCGGGGAGCTGTTTTTT. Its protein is CASSQPSGGAGTGELFF.

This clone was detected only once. The chain's CDR3 is CASSLRGNSYEQYF. CDR3 DNA: TGTGCCAGCAGTTTAAGGGGCAACTCCTACGAGCAGTACTTC. V is TRBV27 and J is TRBJ2-7; the D gene is possibly TRBD1 (5 bases). The germline gives CDR1 MNHEY, CDR2 SMNVEV (reference sequence). Trimming cost V 2 bases and J 0 bases, with 8 bases left between them. This CDR3 region has 14 residues.

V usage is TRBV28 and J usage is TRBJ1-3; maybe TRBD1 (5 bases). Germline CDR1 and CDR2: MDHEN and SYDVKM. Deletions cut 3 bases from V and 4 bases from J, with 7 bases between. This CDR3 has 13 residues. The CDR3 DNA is TGTGCCAGCAGTTTCCGGACAGGAAACACCATATATTTT. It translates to CASSFRTGNTIYF. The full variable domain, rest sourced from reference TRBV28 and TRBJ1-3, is DVKVTQSSRYLVKRTGEKVFLECVQDMDHENMFWYRQDPGLGLRLIYFSYDVKMKEKGDIPEGYSVSREKKERFSLILESASTNQTSMYLCASSFRTGNTIYFGEGSWLTVV.